These 17 T cell receptor beta chains share one sample of origin, sequenced in a study of cytomegalovirus exposure and HLA in healthy donors. Data came from immunoSEQ multiplex PCR; TCRdb stores just in-frame clones and leaves some out. The repertoire holds roughly 120,000 clones, with approximately 89% as singletons. The sample taken for sequencing was PBMCs. The receptor set was obtained from a woman in her late teens or twenties in good health and CMV-seronegative.

The chain recombines TRBV25-1 with TRBJ1-6; perhaps TRBD1 as D (6 bases). The CDR3 runs to 15 residues. Germline V gives CDR1 MGHDK, CDR2 SYGVNS. Trimming cost V 2 bases and J 7 bases, with 12 bases left between them. DNA of the CDR3: TGTGCCAGCAGTGAACCAGGGGATGGCAATTCACCCCTCCACTTT. Protein: CASSEPGDGNSPLHF.

The rearrangement links TRBV5-4 to TRBJ2-2, with TRBD1 identical over 7 bases. Germline V gives CDR1 SGHNT, CDR2 YYREEE (reference sequence). This CDR3 contains 11 residues. The CDR3 nucleotides read TGTGGGACAGGGAACACCGGGGAGCTGTTTTTT. It encodes CGTGNTGELFF.

The table lists this clone with a count of one. The chain carries TRBV4-2 and TRBJ2-3; 7 nucleotides align to TRBD2. Germline V lookup: CDR1 LGHNA, CDR2 YNFKEQ. V dropped 6 bases and J dropped 2; count of bases not matched to a gene: 14. The CDR3 contains 17 residues. Written as DNA, the CDR3 is TGTGCCAGCAGGCCCTCGGGAGGATCAGGTCACACAGATACGCAGTATTTT. Protein: CASRPSGGSGHTDTQYF.

V and J are TRBV27 and TRBJ2-3; 8 nucleotides line up with TRBD1. Germline V gives CDR1 MNHEY, CDR2 SMNVEV (reference sequence). V shed 5 bases, J shed 0 bases, and the junction held 7 bases outside the gene matches. This CDR3 has 16 residues. CDR3 nucleotide sequence: TGTGCCAGCAGTCCGACCCGGGACAGGAGCACAGATACGCAGTATTTT. This encodes CASSPTRDRSTDTQYF.

The J gene is TRBJ1-2, the V gene TRBV7-8, with D perhaps matching TRBD1 (5 bases). V lost 2 bases and J lost 3, with 7 bases in between. The CDR3 has 13 residues. CDR1 is SGHVS and CDR2 is FQNEAQ in the germline V gene. CDR3 in amino acids: CASSLSGYYGYTF. The CDR3 nucleotides are TGTGCCAGCAGCTTATCAGGGTACTATGGCTACACCTTC.

V is TRBV29-1 and J is TRBJ2-3; 10 bases fit TRBD1. Germline CDR1 reads SQVTM; CDR2 reads ANQGSEA. The V segment lost 5 bases and the J segment 4 bases; nucleotides outside the gene matches: 9. The CDR3 has 15 amino acids. This CDR3 is CSVSWGQGIADTQYF. The CDR3 DNA follows: TGCAGCGTTTCCTGGGGACAGGGGATCGCAGATACGCAGTATTTT.

The rearrangement links TRBV4-1 to TRBJ2-7, with 12 bases matching TRBD2. Germline V CDR1 and CDR2: MGHRA, YSYEKL. The length of the CDR3 is 14 residues. V lost 3 bases and J lost 6; bases outside the gene matches: 3. Here the CDR3 DNA reads TGCGCCAGCAGCCAGGGACTAGCGGGCCGCGAGCAGTACTTC. This sequence encodes CASSQGLAGREQYF.

The rearrangement joins TRBV6-4 to TRBJ2-5, with 9 bases matching TRBD1. Trimming at V came to 5 bases and at J to 5 bases, leaving 9 bases not matched to a gene. CDR1 MRHNA and CDR2 SNTAGT come from the germline V gene. The CDR3 loop spans 15 amino acids. The CDR3 DNA sequence: TGTGCCAGCAGTCTGACGACAGGGGGAGGGGAGACCCAGTACTTC. It specifies CASSLTTGGGETQYF.

The chain links TRBV28 to TRBJ2-1; 12 nucleotides agree with TRBD2. The length of the CDR3 is 16 residues. Germline CDR1 is MDHEN and CDR2 is SYDVKM. The junction had 7 bases not matched to a gene; V was cut back by 6 bases and J by 4 bases. The CDR3, as DNA: TGTGCCAGCAGCGTCACTAGCGGGAGGAGGTACAATGAGCAGTTCTTC. Its translation: CASSVTSGRRYNEQFF. The full variable domain, completed using reference TRBV28 and TRBJ2-1, is DVKVTQSSRYLVKRTGEKVFLECVQDMDHENMFWYRQDPGLGLRLIYFSYDVKMKEKGDIPEGYSVSREKKERFSLILESASTNQTSMYLCASSVTSGRRYNEQFFGPGTRLTVL.

The chain couples TRBV5-8 to TRBJ2-7; a possible D gene is TRBD2 (6 bases). Germline V CDR1 and CDR2: SGHTS, YDEGEE. The CDR3 is made up of 14 amino acids. Trimming stripped 0 bases from V and 5 bases from J, with 12 bases between. CDR3 nucleotide sequence: TGTGCCAGCAGCTTGGTCGGGAGTAGCGACGAGCAGTACTTC. Its protein is CASSLVGSSDEQYF. The full variable domain, rest sourced from reference TRBV5-8 and TRBJ2-7, is EAGVTQSPTHLIKTRGQQATLRCSPISGHTSVYWYQQALGLGLQFLLWYDEGEERNRGNFPPRFSGRQFPNYSSELNVNALELEDSALYLCASSLVGSSDEQYFGPGTRLTVT.

The chain carries TRBV15 and TRBJ2-3, with D unclear. This CDR3 is built from 16 residues. In germline, CDR1 is LNHNV, CDR2 YYDKDF (reference sequence). V was cut by 3 bases and J by 0 bases, with 13 bases left in between. DNA for the CDR3: TGTGCCACCAGCAGCCACCAGGCCAAAAGCACAGATACGCAGTATTTT. It translates to CATSSHQAKSTDTQYF.

The J gene is TRBJ2-1, the V gene TRBV4-3; D uncertain. Germline V gene lookup returns CDR1 LGHNA and CDR2 YSLEER. The CDR3 contains 13 residues. Trimming removed 1 base from V and 9 bases from J, with 10 bases in between. CDR3 in amino acids: CASSQATWSEQFF. The DNA for the CDR3 is TGCGCCAGCAGCCAAGCAACATGGAGTGAGCAGTTCTTC.

J is TRBJ2-5 and V is TRBV10-2; D is undetermined. With 6 bases removed from V and 5 bases from J, the gap between germline ends came to 10 bases. In germline, CDR1 is WSHSY, CDR2 SAAADI. The CDR3 totals 12 residues. CDR3 protein: CASSELEETQYF. CDR3 sequence (DNA): TGCGCCAGCAGCGAGCTGGAGGAGACCCAGTACTTC.

The chain carries TRBV29-1 and TRBJ1-4; 8 nucleotides line up with TRBD1. CDR3 length equals 13 residues. Germline CDR1 reads SQVTM; CDR2 reads ANQGSEA. J gave up 8 bases and V 7 bases, and 9 bases lay outside the gene matches. CDR3 sequence reads: CSASRGPYEKLFF. The DNA of the CDR3 is TGCAGCGCCAGCAGGGGGCCCTACGAAAAACTGTTTTTT.

This chain uses TRBV4-1 with TRBJ1-5; TRBD1 might be the D (5 bases). Trimming took 3 bases from V and 6 from J, leaving 15 bases between them. Germline CDR1 MGHRA, CDR2 YSYEKL. The CDR3 extends over 15 amino acids. The CDR3 spells CASSQILAGRQPQHF. Written as DNA, the CDR3 is TGCGCCAGCAGCCAGATACTAGCGGGACGTCAGCCCCAGCATTTT.

This clone was observed a handful of times. The chain employs TRBV30 and TRBJ1-5; D unresolved. The CDR3 contains 13 residues. V was pared by 0 bases and J by 9 bases, with 12 bases between. Germline CDR1 is GTSNPN and CDR2 is SVGIG (reference sequence). CDR3 residues: CAWSVGPGGPQHF. The CDR3 nucleotides are TGTGCCTGGAGTGTAGGTCCGGGAGGGCCCCAGCATTTT.

The V and J genes are TRBV6-1 and TRBJ2-3; no firm D call. CDR3 length: 14 amino acids. V lost 3 bases to trimming and J lost 0 bases, with 7 bases between them. Germline V gene sequence: CDR1 MNHNS, CDR2 SASEGT. The CDR3 DNA reads TGTGCCAGCAGTGATATTCCTAGCACAGATACGCAGTATTTT. The encoded protein is CASSDIPSTDTQYF.